One TCR beta chain is described in this entry. The entry originates in a study of cytomegalovirus exposure and HLA in healthy donors. Amplification used 60 Vbeta primers and 13 Jbeta primers. Assay used: immunoSEQ multiplex PCR; TCRdb lists only in-frame clones, some missing. The sample has 190,000 or so clones, 80% seen once. Germline CDR1 reads SNHLY; CDR2 reads FYNNEI. The CDR3 has 18 residues. The junction had 10 bases not matched to a gene; V was cut back by 2 bases and J by 2 bases. The J gene is TRBJ2-2, the V gene TRBV2, with 8 nucleotides matching TRBD2. The TCR originated in a boy between 10 and 17 years old in good health and CMV-seronegative. The sequencing input was PBMCs. As DNA, the CDR3 is TGTGCCAGCAGTGAATCTTGGGCTAGCGGGCACAACACCGGGGAGCTGTTTTTT. Translating gives CASSESWASGHNTGELFF.